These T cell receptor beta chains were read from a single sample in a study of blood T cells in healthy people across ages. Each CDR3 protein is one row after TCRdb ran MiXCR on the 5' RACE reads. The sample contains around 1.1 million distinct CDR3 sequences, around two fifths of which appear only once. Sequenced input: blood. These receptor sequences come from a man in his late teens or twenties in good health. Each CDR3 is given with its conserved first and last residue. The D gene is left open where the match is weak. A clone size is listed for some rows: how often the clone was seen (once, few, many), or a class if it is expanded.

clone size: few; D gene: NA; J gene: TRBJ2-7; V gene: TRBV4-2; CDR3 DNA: TGTGCCAGCAGCCCGGCGGAAGCCTACGAGCAGTACTTC; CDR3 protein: CASSPAEAYEQYF
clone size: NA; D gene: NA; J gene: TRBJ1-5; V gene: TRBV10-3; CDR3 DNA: TGTGCCATCAGTGACTCCGCTGGGGGGGAGCCCCAGCATTTT; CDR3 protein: CAISDSAGGEPQHF
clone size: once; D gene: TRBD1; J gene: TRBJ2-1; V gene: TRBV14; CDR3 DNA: TGTGCCAGCAGCTATGCGACAGGGAGTTACAATGAGCAGTTCTTC; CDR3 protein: CASSYATGSYNEQFF
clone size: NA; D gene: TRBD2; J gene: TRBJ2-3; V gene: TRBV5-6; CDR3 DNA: TGTGCCAGCAGCTTGGTTGGTAGCGGGGGGGGATTCGACACAGATACGCAGTATTTT; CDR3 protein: CASSLVGSGGGFDTDTQYF
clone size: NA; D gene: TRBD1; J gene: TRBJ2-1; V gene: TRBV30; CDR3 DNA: TGTGCCTGGAGTGGACAGGGTAGCTACAATGAGCAGTTCTTC; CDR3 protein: CAWSGQGSYNEQFF
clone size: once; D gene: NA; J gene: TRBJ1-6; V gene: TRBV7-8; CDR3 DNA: TGTGCCAGCAGCACCAGTCCGAATTCACCCCTCCACTTT; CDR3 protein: CASSTSPNSPLHF
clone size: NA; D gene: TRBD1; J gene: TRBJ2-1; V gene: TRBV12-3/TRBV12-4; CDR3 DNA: TGTGCCAGCAGTTTTGGTCAGGGGGACTCCTACAATGAGCAGTTCTTC; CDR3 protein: CASSFGQGDSYNEQFF
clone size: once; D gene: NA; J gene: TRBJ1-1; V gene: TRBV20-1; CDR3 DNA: TGCAGTGCTACTGGGTTAGGGGGTAACACTGAAGCTTTCTTT; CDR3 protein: CSATGLGGNTEAFF
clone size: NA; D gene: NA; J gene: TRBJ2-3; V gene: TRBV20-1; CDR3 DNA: TGCAGTGTAAACGACAGAGAAGAGCCTAGCACAGATACGCAGTATTTT; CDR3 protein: CSVNDREEPSTDTQYF
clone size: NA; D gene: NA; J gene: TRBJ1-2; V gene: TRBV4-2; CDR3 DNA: TGTGCCAGCAGCCCAGTCGGTTCCGGGAGTAACTATGGCTACACCTTC; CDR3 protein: CASSPVGSGSNYGYTF
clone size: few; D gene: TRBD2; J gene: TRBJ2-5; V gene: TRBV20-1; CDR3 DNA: TGCAGTGCTTCTCCCGGACTAGCATGGGAGACCCAGTACTTC; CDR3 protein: CSASPGLAWETQYF
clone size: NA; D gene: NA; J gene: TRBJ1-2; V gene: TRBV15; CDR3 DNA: TGTGCCACCAGCAGAGATCAGGGGAACTATGGCTACACCTTC; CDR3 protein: CATSRDQGNYGYTF
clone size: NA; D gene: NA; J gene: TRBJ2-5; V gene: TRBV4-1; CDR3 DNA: TGCGCCAGCAGCCAAGTGGGCGCGAAGACCCAGTACTTC; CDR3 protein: CASSQVGAKTQYF
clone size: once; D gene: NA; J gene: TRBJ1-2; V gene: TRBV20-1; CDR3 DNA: TGCAGTGCCCCCCCACCCCCCGCAGCGATAAACTATGGCTACACCTTC; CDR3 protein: CSAPPPPAAINYGYTF
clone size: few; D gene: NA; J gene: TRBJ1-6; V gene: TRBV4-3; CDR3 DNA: TGCGCCAGCAGCCAAAACAGGGAAAGGGGTTCACCCCTCCACTTT; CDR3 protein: CASSQNRERGSPLHF
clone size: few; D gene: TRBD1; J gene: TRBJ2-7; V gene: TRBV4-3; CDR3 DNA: TGCGCCAGCAGCCACTCGGACAGGAAGGACGGCTACGAGCAGTACTTC; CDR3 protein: CASSHSDRKDGYEQYF
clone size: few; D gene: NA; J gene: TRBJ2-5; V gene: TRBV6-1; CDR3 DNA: TGTGCCAGCAGTGAATACCTACTCACCGGGGTCGACAATGAGCAGTACTTC; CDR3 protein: CASSEYLLTGVDNEQYF